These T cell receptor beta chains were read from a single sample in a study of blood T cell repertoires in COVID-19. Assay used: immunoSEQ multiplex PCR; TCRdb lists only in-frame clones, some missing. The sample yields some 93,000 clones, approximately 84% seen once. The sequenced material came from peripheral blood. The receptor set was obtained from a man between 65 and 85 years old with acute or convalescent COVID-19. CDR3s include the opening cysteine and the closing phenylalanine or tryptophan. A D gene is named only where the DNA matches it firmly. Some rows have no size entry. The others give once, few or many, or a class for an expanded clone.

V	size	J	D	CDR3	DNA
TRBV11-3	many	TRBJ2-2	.	CASSPTRLGTGELFF	TGTGCCAGCAGCCCAACCCGACTCGGCACCGGGGAGCTGTTTTTT
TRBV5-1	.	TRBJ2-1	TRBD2	CASSEGLAGVNEQFF	TGCGCCAGCAGCGAGGGACTAGCGGGGGTAAATGAGCAGTTCTTC
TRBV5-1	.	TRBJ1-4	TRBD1	CASSLIWDSPNEKLFF	TGCGCCAGCAGCTTGATTTGGGACAGCCCTAATGAAAAACTGTTTTTT
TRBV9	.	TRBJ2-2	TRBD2	CASSPQRRRGAHIPGELFF	TGTGCCAGCAGCCCCCAACGGAGGCGGGGGGCGCATATTCCCGGGGAGCTGTTTTTT
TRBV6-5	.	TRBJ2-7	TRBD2	CASSYAGGEQYF	TGTGCCAGCAGTTACGCGGGGGGGGAGCAGTACTTC
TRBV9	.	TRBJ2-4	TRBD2	CASSVDGGVNIQYF	TGTGCCAGCAGCGTAGATGGGGGGGTAAACATTCAGTACTTC
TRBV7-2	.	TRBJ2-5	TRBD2	CASSPSLAGKETQYF	TGTGCCAGCAGCCCATCACTAGCGGGAAAAGAGACCCAGTACTTC
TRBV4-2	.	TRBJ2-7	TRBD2	CASSQGTSGIGYEQYF	TGTGCCAGCAGCCAAGGGACTAGCGGGATCGGCTACGAGCAGTACTTC
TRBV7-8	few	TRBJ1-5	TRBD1	CASSLDRERQPQHF	TGTGCCAGCAGTCTAGACAGGGAACGACAGCCCCAGCATTTT
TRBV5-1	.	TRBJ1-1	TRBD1	CASSLQDRAEAFF	TGCGCCAGCAGCTTGCAAGACAGGGCCGAAGCTTTCTTT
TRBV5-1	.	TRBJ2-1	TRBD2	CASSLFSTGGPLNEQFF	TGCGCCAGCAGCTTGTTCTCAACGGGAGGGCCCTTGAATGAGCAGTTCTTC
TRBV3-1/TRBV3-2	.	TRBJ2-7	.	CASSQDQSGIYEQYF	TGTGCCAGCAGCCAAGATCAATCAGGGATCTACGAGCAGTACTTC
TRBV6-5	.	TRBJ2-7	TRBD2	CASSYSAGGVYEQYF	TGTGCCAGCAGTTACTCGGCGGGAGGGGTATACGAGCAGTACTTC
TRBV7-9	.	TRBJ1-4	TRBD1	CASSLGTGRNEKLFF	TGTGCCAGCAGCCTTGGGACAGGGAGAAATGAAAAACTGTTTTTT
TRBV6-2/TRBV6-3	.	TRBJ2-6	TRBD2	CASSYSSSGGRSGANVLTF	TGTGCCAGCAGTTATAGCTCAAGCGGGGGGAGGAGTGGGGCCAACGTCCTGACTTTC
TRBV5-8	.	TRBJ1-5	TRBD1	CASRPGTDNQPQHF	TGTGCCAGCAGACCCGGGACAGACAATCAGCCCCAGCATTTT
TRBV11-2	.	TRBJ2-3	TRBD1	CASSLRTGTSTDTQYF	TGTGCCAGCAGTCTAAGGACAGGGACATCCACAGATACGCAGTATTTT
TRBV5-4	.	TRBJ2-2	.	CASSPGDWTNTGELFF	TGTGCCAGCAGCCCCGGAGATTGGACGAACACCGGGGAGCTGTTTTTT
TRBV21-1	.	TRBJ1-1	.	CASSPGTFFGGEAFF	TGTGCCAGCAGCCCCGGGACATTCTTTGGGGGAGAAGCTTTCTTT
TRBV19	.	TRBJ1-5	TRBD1	CASSRTGTQPQHF	TGTGCCAGTAGTAGGACAGGTACCCAGCCCCAGCATTTT
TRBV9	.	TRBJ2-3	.	CASSVLAGSTDTQYF	TGTGCCAGCAGCGTATTAGCCGGGAGCACAGATACGCAGTATTTT
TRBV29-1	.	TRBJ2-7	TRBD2	CSSNGRTSASYEQYF	TGCAGCTCAAACGGCCGGACTAGCGCGTCCTACGAGCAGTACTTC
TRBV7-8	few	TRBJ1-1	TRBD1	CASSHRGRNTEAFF	TGTGCCAGCAGCCACAGGGGGCGAAACACTGAAGCTTTCTTT